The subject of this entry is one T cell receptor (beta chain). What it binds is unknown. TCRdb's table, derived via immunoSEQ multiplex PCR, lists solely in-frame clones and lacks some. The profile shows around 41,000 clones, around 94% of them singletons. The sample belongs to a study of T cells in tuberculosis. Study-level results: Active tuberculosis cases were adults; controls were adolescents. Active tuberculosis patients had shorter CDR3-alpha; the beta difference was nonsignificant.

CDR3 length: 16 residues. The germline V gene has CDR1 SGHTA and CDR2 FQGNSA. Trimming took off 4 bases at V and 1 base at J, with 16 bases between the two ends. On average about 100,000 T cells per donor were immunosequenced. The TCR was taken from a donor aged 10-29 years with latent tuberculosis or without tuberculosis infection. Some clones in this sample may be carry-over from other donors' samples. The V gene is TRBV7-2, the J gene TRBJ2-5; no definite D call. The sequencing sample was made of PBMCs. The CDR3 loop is CASSSGVTAVQETQYF. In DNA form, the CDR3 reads TGTGCCAGCAGCTCCGGAGTCACGGCAGTCCAAGAGACCCAGTACTTC.